A selection of T cell receptor beta chains follows, all from one sample in a study of blood T cell repertoires in COVID-19. The table came from immunoSEQ multiplex PCR; TCRdb's copy has only in-frame clones and leaves some out. The data hold 60,000 to 65,000 clones, with roughly 76% observed a single time. Material: peripheral blood. The receptors stem from a human donor in a cohort sampled during active COVID-19. The CDR3 runs from the conserved cysteine through the conserved F or W. The D gene is left open where the match is weak. Only part of the rows carry a size: once, few, many, or a class if the clone is expanded.

d_gene | abundance | j_gene | v_gene | CDR3aa | CDR3nt
. | . | TRBJ1-4 | TRBV3-1/TRBV3-2 | CASSQGWGPNEKLFF | TGTGCCAGCAGCCAAGGATGGGGCCCTAATGAAAAACTGTTTTTT
TRBD2 | . | TRBJ2-1 | TRBV11-3 | CASSLAGTSGGAGNNEQFF | TGTGCCAGCAGCTTAGCCGGGACTAGCGGGGGGGCAGGAAACAATGAGCAGTTCTTC
TRBD1 | few | TRBJ1-6 | TRBV9 | CASSEGTADRVFNSPLHF | TGTGCCAGCAGCGAAGGGACTGCGGACAGGGTCTTTAATTCACCCCTCCACTTT
TRBD1 | once | TRBJ1-5 | TRBV2 | CASSELAGGSNQPQHF | TGTGCCAGCAGTGAATTGGCAGGGGGTAGCAATCAGCCCCAGCATTTT
TRBD2 | . | TRBJ2-3 | TRBV19 | CASRGETDTQYF | TGTGCCAGTCGGGGGGAAACAGATACGCAGTATTTT
TRBD2 | few | TRBJ2-3 | TRBV11-3 | CASSKGGGPTDTQYF | TGTGCCAGCAGCAAAGGCGGGGGACCCACAGATACGCAGTATTTT
. | . | TRBJ1-2 | TRBV3-1/TRBV3-2 | CASSQGTYGYTF | TGTGCCAGCAGCCAAGGCACATATGGCTACACCTTC
TRBD1 | . | TRBJ1-1 | TRBV28 | CASNGQGRAEAFF | TGTGCCAGCAACGGACAGGGGAGGGCTGAAGCTTTCTTT
. | . | TRBJ2-5 | TRBV7-3 | CASSPAGGGVRETQYF | TGTGCCAGCAGCCCCGCCGGAGGGGGGGTCCGGGAGACCCAGTACTTC
TRBD2 | . | TRBJ2-3 | TRBV9 | CASSQNLAGGTDTQYF | TGTGCCAGCAGCCAGAATTTAGCGGGGGGCACAGATACGCAGTATTTT
. | . | TRBJ1-4 | TRBV10-3 | CAISEQDLVGKLFF | TGTGCCATCAGCGAACAGGATTTGGTAGGAAAACTGTTTTTT
. | . | TRBJ2-2 | TRBV5-1 | CASSLDPYTGELFF | TGCGCCAGCAGCTTGGATCCGTACACCGGGGAGCTGTTTTTT
. | . | TRBJ2-4 | TRBV5-4 | CASSSHSSSAKNIQYF | TGTGCCAGCAGCTCCCACTCATCATCGGCCAAAAACATTCAGTACTTC
. | . | TRBJ1-2 | TRBV5-8 | CASSLSGDGYTF | TGTGCCAGCAGCTTGTCAGGGGATGGCTACACCTTC
TRBD1 | . | TRBJ1-6 | TRBV6-2/TRBV6-3 | CASSYLSGGNSPLHF | TGTGCCAGCAGTTACCTCTCAGGGGGTAATTCACCCCTCCACTTT
. | once | TRBJ1-2 | TRBV6-5 | CASSPRTVVGVYTF | TGTGCCAGCAGTCCCCGGACAGTCGTGGGGGTCTACACCTTC
TRBD1 | . | TRBJ2-5 | TRBV6-6 | CASSYSGQGYGETQYF | TGTGCCAGCAGTTATTCGGGACAGGGGTATGGAGAGACCCAGTACTTC
TRBD1 | . | TRBJ1-4 | TRBV5-1 | CASSGGQNEKLFF | TGCGCCAGCAGCGGGGGACAGAATGAAAAACTGTTTTTT
TRBD1 | . | TRBJ2-2 | TRBV18 | CASSPRGQGANTGELFF | TGTGCCAGCTCACCACGAGGACAGGGAGCGAACACCGGGGAGCTGTTTTTT
. | few | TRBJ2-7 | TRBV6-5 | CASSNAGGSYEQYF | TGTGCCAGCAGTAATGCAGGGGGGTCCTACGAGCAGTACTTC
. | . | TRBJ2-3 | TRBV7-8 | CASSQKKGPSTDTQYF | TGTGCCAGCAGCCAGAAGAAGGGGCCCAGCACAGATACGCAGTATTTT
. | . | TRBJ1-2 | TRBV3-1/TRBV3-2 | CASSQVGRGEDGYTF | TGTGCCAGCAGCCAAGTTGGCAGGGGAGAGGATGGCTACACCTTC
. | . | TRBJ1-4 | TRBV4-2 | CASSQEAGLTATNEKLFF | TGTGCCAGCAGCCAAGAGGCGGGGTTAACAGCAACTAATGAAAAACTGTTTTTT
. | . | TRBJ2-5 | TRBV4-1 | CASSQGPQETQYF | TGCGCCAGCAGCCAAGGGCCCCAAGAGACCCAGTACTTC
TRBD1 | . | TRBJ2-5 | TRBV5-1 | CASSLGLTGSGETQYF | TGCGCCAGCAGCTTGGGGTTGACAGGGAGTGGAGAGACCCAGTACTTC
TRBD1 | . | TRBJ1-2 | TRBV3-1/TRBV3-2 | CASSPTPGQHYGYTF | TGTGCCAGCAGCCCTACCCCGGGACAGCACTATGGCTACACCTTC
TRBD2 | . | TRBJ2-1 | TRBV20-1 | CSATLAGGEFF | TGCAGTGCAACACTAGCGGGGGGTGAGTTCTTC
. | . | TRBJ2-1 | TRBV6-5 | CASQDNEQFF | TGTGCCTCTCAGGACAATGAGCAGTTCTTC
. | few | TRBJ1-6 | TRBV5-8 | CASSLDQGFNSPLHF | TGTGCCAGCAGCTTGGATCAGGGGTTTAATTCACCCCTCCACTTT
. | . | TRBJ1-3 | TRBV5-1 | CASSLAAEGSGNTIYF | TGCGCCAGCAGCTTGGCCGCAGAGGGCTCTGGAAACACCATATATTTT
TRBD1 | . | TRBJ2-4 | TRBV18 | CASSIQGSKNIQYF | TGTGCCAGCTCAATACAGGGGTCCAAAAACATTCAGTACTTC
. | . | TRBJ1-2 | TRBV5-1 | CASSLGRTNYGYTF | TGCGCCAGCAGCTTGGGGCGGACTAACTATGGCTACACCTTC
. | . | TRBJ1-3 | TRBV30 | CAWSDIAGNTIYF | TGTGCCTGGAGTGACATCGCTGGAAACACCATATATTTT
TRBD2 | . | TRBJ2-1 | TRBV5-1 | CASRVAGGSDEQFF | TGCGCCAGCAGGGTAGCGGGGGGGTCGGATGAGCAGTTCTTC
. | . | TRBJ1-5 | TRBV28 | CASSLGGNSNQPQHF | TGTGCCAGCAGTTTAGGCGGCAATAGCAATCAGCCCCAGCATTTT
TRBD2 | . | TRBJ2-1 | TRBV19 | CASRAGAAYNEQFF | TGTGCCAGTCGAGCGGGGGCGGCCTACAATGAGCAGTTCTTC
. | . | TRBJ2-2 | TRBV29-1 | CSVALAQGYTGELFF | TGCAGCGTTGCCTTGGCCCAGGGGTACACCGGGGAGCTGTTTTTT
. | . | TRBJ2-7 | TRBV9 | CASSVGPPGYEQYF | TGTGCCAGCAGCGTTGGTCCGCCCGGCTACGAGCAGTACTTC
. | . | TRBJ2-6 | TRBV15 | CATSRSLGANVLTF | TGTGCCACCAGCAGGAGTCTCGGGGCCAACGTCCTGACTTTC
. | . | TRBJ2-1 | TRBV24-1 | CATSDLRGNEQFF | TGTGCCACCAGTGATTTGCGAGGCAATGAGCAGTTCTTC
TRBD2 | . | TRBJ2-7 | TRBV7-3 | CASSVASGAPYEQYF | TGTGCCAGCAGCGTCGCTAGCGGGGCCCCCTACGAGCAGTACTTC
TRBD2 | . | TRBJ2-3 | TRBV5-1 | CASSLDRTSAGDTQYF | TGCGCCAGCAGCTTGGATAGGACTAGCGCCGGCGATACGCAGTATTTT
TRBD2 | few | TRBJ2-5 | TRBV30 | CAFGGTSGGARETQYF | TGTGCCTTTGGCGGGACTAGCGGGGGGGCGAGAGAGACCCAGTACTTC
TRBD2 | . | TRBJ2-5 | TRBV4-3 | CASSQGLAEEAQYF | TGCGCCAGCAGCCAAGGACTAGCGGAAGAGGCCCAGTACTTC
TRBD1 | . | TRBJ1-1 | TRBV5-4 | CASSSGQAEAEAFF | TGTGCCAGCAGCTCCGGACAGGCTGAAGCTGAAGCTTTCTTT
TRBD2 | . | TRBJ2-7 | TRBV6-6 | CASRQTSGLSYEQYF | TGTGCCAGCCGACAAACTAGCGGCCTCTCCTACGAGCAGTACTTC
. | . | TRBJ2-5 | TRBV3-1/TRBV3-2 | CASSQVGWTGETQYF | TGTGCCAGCAGCCAAGTAGGCTGGACTGGGGAGACCCAGTACTTC
TRBD1 | few | TRBJ2-3 | TRBV5-6 | CASRAGTGHSTDTQYF | TGTGCCAGCAGAGCCGGGACAGGGCATAGCACAGATACGCAGTATTTT
TRBD1 | . | TRBJ2-2 | TRBV11-2 | CASSLLRTGLTGELFF | TGTGCCAGCAGCTTACTCCGGACAGGCCTCACCGGGGAGCTGTTTTTT
. | . | TRBJ2-5 | TRBV6-2/TRBV6-3 | CASSSWSGGPQETQYF | TGTGCCAGCAGTTCTTGGTCGGGGGGCCCCCAAGAGACCCAGTACTTC
TRBD1 | once | TRBJ1-2 | TRBV28 | CASRVDRVGTYTF | TGTGCCAGCAGGGTCGACAGGGTCGGGACCTACACCTTC
. | few | TRBJ2-1 | TRBV3-1/TRBV3-2 | CASRRTGMYEQFF | TGTGCCAGCAGACGAACAGGGATGTATGAGCAGTTCTTC
TRBD1 | . | TRBJ1-4 | TRBV6-5 | CASRYRGNNEKLFF | TGTGCCAGCAGATACAGGGGTAATAATGAAAAACTGTTTTTT
TRBD1 | . | TRBJ2-3 | TRBV6-4 | CASSPDRGRGTDTQYF | TGTGCCAGCAGTCCTGACAGGGGGCGCGGCACAGATACGCAGTATTTT
. | . | TRBJ1-5 | TRBV6-1 | CASSEARDQPQHF | TGTGCCAGCAGTGAAGCTCGTGATCAGCCCCAGCATTTT
TRBD2 | . | TRBJ2-1 | TRBV12-3/TRBV12-4 | CASSLRGGDEQFF | TGTGCCAGCAGTCTTAGGGGAGGGGATGAGCAGTTCTTC
. | . | TRBJ1-1 | TRBV18 | CASSLVGTEAFF | TGTGCCAGCTCTCTGGTCGGCACTGAAGCTTTCTTT
. | . | TRBJ1-6 | TRBV9 | CASSVGGRVNSPLHF | TGTGCCAGCAGCGTAGGAGGTAGAGTAAATTCACCCCTCCACTTT
. | . | TRBJ2-5 | TRBV20-1 | CSAPETQYF | TGCAGTGCTCCGGAGACCCAGTACTTC
. | . | TRBJ1-5 | TRBV6-2/TRBV6-3 | CASTPDTQPYQPQHF | TGTGCCAGCACCCCGGACACGCAGCCTTATCAGCCCCAGCATTTT